The following is a T cell receptor (beta chain) sequence with its context. No antigen is known for it. The data were taken from a study of shared clonotypes between healthy human individuals. Study summary: Per donor, three plates held CD4 naive cells, three held CD4 memory, two held CD8 naive and one held CD8 memory. Study outcomes and limitations: It was the non-shared clonotypes that had lower generation probabilities than clonotypes shared by all four donors. Sharing across four donors was highest in naive CD4 (around 5%) and lowest in memory CD8 (around 0.4%).

Here immunoSEQ multiplex PCR was the method, and the copy in TCRdb shows in-frame clones only, minus some. Of about 2.4 million clones in the sample, roughly 92% were seen once. This CDR3 comprises 14 residues. Trimming cost V 0 bases and J 5 bases, with 11 bases left between them. Germline CDR1 is SGHRS and CDR2 is YFSETQ. Material for sequencing was naive CD4+ T cells sorted from blood. Documented subset: CD45RA+ positively selected. The source is a man aged 18 to 30 in good health. This sequence joins TRBV5-1 and TRBJ2-5; D is undetermined. CDR3 coding DNA: TGCGCCAGCAGCTTGGAACCATCGGTCGAGACCCAGTACTTC. Residues: CASSLEPSVETQYF.